The T cell receptor (beta chain) under discussion was sequenced for a study of T-cell memory formation after mild COVID-19 (dated by TCRdb to about 2021). About the study as a whole: TCR sequence clusters from the two donors were largely donor specific. Longitudinal TCRalpha and TCRbeta repertoire sequencing tracked T-cell clones expanding and contracting after mild COVID-19 in two donors. Two young, previously healthy adult volunteers made up the cohort, one male and one female.

V lost 6 bases and J lost 8 bases; the stretch between them is 20 bases long. CDR1 MNHEY and CDR2 SVGAGI were looked up in the germline V gene. Including cysteine and phenylalanine, the CDR3 has 16 amino acids. The retained sequence is limited to the CDR3, 48 bases, with the frame set at the first base. Results and caveats for the whole study, not just this receptor: The second-wave clones that peaked on day 37 were not confirmed to be SARS-CoV-2 specific. Balanced CD4/CD8 phenotypes were observed for clones contracting from day 15 to 85, whereas a bias towards CD4+ was observed for a second wave of clones expanding from day 15 to 37. Contracting CD4+ clones turned up mainly in the CM and EM memory subsets, whereas EMRA was where CD8+ clones were enriched. Some responding clones were detected in pre-infection memory, suggesting pre-existing cross-reactive memory T cells joined the SARS-CoV-2 response. Only two mild cases were covered by the study, and larger cohorts that include severe cases with pre-infection samples were considered necessary.

Sequencer: Illumina NovaSeq 6000. cDNA libraries for TCRalpha and TCRbeta were prepared by 5'RACE using constant-segment primers, with sample barcodes and unique molecular identifiers added. RNA was extracted from every sample with Trizol reagent. Amplification of the libraries took two PCR steps, and the second step added a second sample barcode plus Illumina TruSeq adapters. Sequencing of libraries was performed on an Illumina NovaSeq with 2 x 150 bp paired-end reads. The study's processing was this. Reads were demultiplexed and collapsed into UMI-guided consensus sequences with migec v1.2.7. With mixcr v2.1.11, UMI consensuses were aligned to TRA and TRB V and J templates and assembled into clonotypes. A clonotype was counted as expanded or contracted only when both edgeR and NoisET called the clonotype significant, with the noise models trained on biological replicates. For edgeR calls, the cutoffs were a false discovery rate-adjusted p below 0.01 and a log2 fold-change threshold of 1. PCA with hierarchical clustering of max-normalized trajectories of the 1000 most abundant clonotypes was used as exploratory dynamics analysis. Each responding clone was given a CD4 or CD8 phenotype based on the CD4+ and CD8+ repertoires, which had been sequenced separately. Starting from the raw public reads, TCRdb applied fastp trimming at Q25, assembled clones with MiXCR and retained in-frame beta chains. Each entry merges the rows of one CDR3 protein and shows their most common DNA and genes. V and J calls and clone size were set by TCRdb, not the authors. Present in this sample are more than 200,000 distinct CDR3 sequences, 16% of which were seen just once. The ten largest clones add up to 3.5% to 4% of the sample.

About this clonotype: No antigen is known for it. No much larger clone is present one base from it, and per-base qualities are unavailable.

PBMCs were isolated by Ficoll-Paque density gradient centrifugation. The rearranged chain carries TRBV6-5 and TRBJ1-6; the D gene assignment is ambiguous. Sequencing was performed on PBMCs or a T cell subset sorted from them (not recorded which). The source is a man between 18 and 29 years old who had mild COVID-19 (a few samples of this study predate the infection). The sample titles of this study are shuffled in the database, so cell type and time point are left out; the donor was told from shared clones. The CDR3 region reads CASSYGKTPRDSPLHF. In nucleotides, the sequence is TGTGCCAGCAGCTATGGGAAGACTCCCCGGGATTCACCCCTCCACTTT.